The rows below give T cell receptor beta chains drawn from one sample of a study of T cells in Graves' hyperthyroidism and ophthalmopathy. TCRdb reprocessed the multiplex PCR reads with MiXCR, giving one entry per CDR3 protein. The sample holds 660,000 or so distinct CDR3 sequences; less than 25% are singletons and the top ten take 34%. The sequenced material came from blood. The receptor set was obtained from a man aged 30 to 39 with Graves' ophthalmopathy. Each CDR3 is given with its conserved first and last residue. Each record gives: V gene, D gene, CDR3 length, J gene, clone size, CDR3 protein, CDR3 DNA. The D gene is left open where the match is weak. Rows may omit the clone size; those that give it use once, few, many or a size class.

>TRBV5-6|TRBD1|15|TRBJ2-1|many
CASSSGTGPYNEQFF
TGTGCCAGCAGCTCCGGGACAGGGCCGTACAATGAGCAGTTCTTC
>TRBV10-2|TRBD2|15|TRBJ2-5|few
CASRNLAGIQETQYF
TGCGCCAGCAGGAATCTAGCGGGGATACAAGAGACCCAGTACTTC
>TRBV14|-|12|TRBJ2-1|-
CASSQVEDEQFF
TGTGCCAGCAGCCAAGTGGAGGATGAGCAGTTCTTC
>TRBV7-2|-|15|TRBJ2-5|-
CASSGRRNWGETQYF
TGTGCCAGCAGCGGGCGTCGGAATTGGGGAGAGACCCAGTACTTC
>TRBV30|-|15|TRBJ1-1|many
CAWSVRGIVNTEAFF
TGTGCCTGGAGTGTAAGAGGGATCGTGAACACTGAAGCTTTCTTT
>TRBV7-9|-|13|TRBJ2-1|-
CASSLVGGTEQFF
TGTGCCAGCAGCTTAGTGGGTGGGACCGAGCAGTTCTTC
>TRBV28|TRBD1|15|TRBJ2-5|many
CASSPQGRGTETQYF
TGTGCCAGCAGTCCCCAAGGCAGGGGGACGGAGACCCAGTACTTC
>TRBV20-1|-|11|TRBJ1-3|-
CSVGFGNTIYF
TGCAGTGTGGGTTTTGGAAACACCATATATTTT
>TRBV7-2|-|15|TRBJ2-7|few
CASSLELTSSYEQYF
TGTGCCAGCAGCTTAGAATTAACTAGCAGTTACGAGCAGTACTTC
>TRBV7-9|TRBD2|17|TRBJ2-1|-
CASSTTSGLAGSNEQFF
TGTGCCAGCAGCACCACTTCGGGACTAGCGGGGTCCAATGAGCAGTTCTTC
>TRBV6-1|-|15|TRBJ2-6|few
CASSAPPGRANVLTF
TGTGCCAGCAGCGCCCCGCCGGGGAGGGCCAACGTCCTGACTTTC
>TRBV18|TRBD2|16|TRBJ2-1|few
CASSSLLAGGHDEQFF
TGTGCCAGCTCATCCCTACTGGCGGGAGGGCACGATGAGCAGTTCTTC
>TRBV9|TRBD2|16|TRBJ2-5|-
CASSHLPSGSEETQYF
TGTGCCAGCAGCCACCTACCTAGCGGGAGTGAAGAGACCCAGTACTTC
>TRBV11-2|TRBD1|15|TRBJ2-7|many
CASSSRAGQGSEQYF
TGTGCCAGCAGCTCCCGGGCGGGACAGGGCTCCGAGCAGTACTTC
>TRBV19|-|14|TRBJ1-2|once
CASSSVDTFCGYTF
TGTGCCAGTAGCTCTGTCGACACCTTCTGTGGCTACACCTTC
>TRBV20-1|-|14|TRBJ2-1|few
CSADPGLMHFEQFF
TGCAGTGCAGATCCGGGACTGATGCATTTTGAGCAGTTCTTC
>TRBV18|TRBD1|15|TRBJ2-5|few
CASSRRTGAQETQYF
TGTGCCAGCTCACGACGGACAGGGGCGCAAGAGACCCAGTACTTC
>TRBV4-1|TRBD1|14|TRBJ1-1|few
CASSQQTGGPEAFF
TGCGCCAGCAGCCAACAAACAGGGGGCCCTGAAGCTTTCTTT
>TRBV6-1|TRBD1|14|TRBJ1-6|few
CAISGTGDNSPLHF
TGTGCCATCAGTGGTACAGGGGATAATTCACCCCTCCACTTT
>TRBV27|TRBD2|16|TRBJ2-1|few
CASRHPSGAYYNEQFF
TGTGCCAGCAGGCACCCTAGCGGGGCATACTACAATGAGCAGTTCTTC
>TRBV6-1|TRBD1|14|TRBJ2-7|many
CASSEDRASYEQYF
TGTGCCAGCAGCGAAGACAGGGCCTCCTACGAGCAGTACTTC
>TRBV4-1|-|17|TRBJ2-3|few
CASSQVDRDTSTDTQYF
TGCGCCAGCAGCCAAGTGGATAGAGATACTAGCACAGATACGCAGTATTTT
>TRBV20-1|-|14|TRBJ1-1|many
CSARETGRNTEAFF
TGCAGTGCTAGAGAGACTGGGAGGAACACTGAAGCTTTCTTT
>TRBV28|-|16|TRBJ2-7|-
CATTPGTLEVPYEQYF
TGTGCCACCACGCCAGGGACTTTAGAGGTTCCCTACGAGCAGTACTTC
>TRBV14|TRBD2|18|TRBJ2-7|few
CASSQEGRGRTPWGEQYF
TGTGCCAGCAGCCAAGAGGGGAGGGGAAGGACCCCCTGGGGCGAGCAGTACTTC
>TRBV7-2|-|15|TRBJ2-5|many
CASSSIPALQETQYF
TGTGCCAGCAGCTCGATCCCCGCCCTACAAGAGACCCAGTACTTC
>TRBV6-2/TRBV6-3|TRBD2|15|TRBJ2-1|few
CASTLTSGRINEQFF
TGTGCCAGCACTTTGACTAGCGGGAGGATTAATGAGCAGTTCTTC
>TRBV11-2|TRBD2|18|TRBJ2-2|few
CASSPRRTSGSNTGELFF
TGTGCCAGCAGCCCAAGAAGGACTAGCGGGTCGAACACCGGGGAGCTGTTTTTT
>TRBV28|-|14|TRBJ2-1|few
CASSSPLGASEQFF
TGTGCCAGCAGTTCCCCCCTCGGGGCGAGTGAGCAGTTCTTC
>TRBV25-1|TRBD1|18|TRBJ1-5|-
CASSERPGTGNSNQPQHF
TGTGCCAGCAGTGAAAGGCCCGGGACAGGGAATAGCAATCAGCCCCAGCATTTT
>TRBV20-1|-|14|TRBJ2-7|-
CSAPSSDYSYEQYF
TGCAGTGCTCCGTCGTCTGATTACAGCTACGAGCAGTACTTC
>TRBV27|TRBD1|14|TRBJ1-2|few
CASSPTTGDYGYTF
TGTGCCAGCAGTCCAACCACAGGGGACTATGGCTACACCTTC
>TRBV6-2/TRBV6-3|TRBD2|19|TRBJ2-1|few
CASSYPFGDYQKKRGEQFF
TGTGCCAGCAGTTACCCTTTCGGGGACTATCAAAAAAAACGGGGTGAGCAGTTCTTC
>TRBV10-3|TRBD2|16|TRBJ2-1|few
CAISGLAGPDYNEQFF
TGTGCCATCAGTGGACTAGCGGGACCTGACTACAATGAGCAGTTCTTC
>TRBV29-1|TRBD2|16|TRBJ2-5|few
CSVRRYGTSSQETQYF
TGCAGCGTCAGGAGATATGGGACTAGCTCCCAAGAGACCCAGTACTTC
>TRBV2|-|13|TRBJ2-7|many
CASNPGLRYEQYF
TGTGCCAGCAATCCGGGACTGCGCTACGAGCAGTACTTC
>TRBV28|-|14|TRBJ2-7|few
CASSKRDGRYEQYF
TGTGCCAGCAGTAAGAGGGACGGAAGATACGAGCAGTACTTC
>TRBV4-1|TRBD1|17|TRBJ1-5|few
CASSQDHGARGHQPQHF
TGCGCCAGCAGCCAAGATCATGGGGCGAGGGGGCACCAGCCCCAGCATTTT
>TRBV14|-|16|TRBJ2-2|few
CASSVARQGRAGELFF
TGTGCCAGCAGCGTAGCCCGGCAGGGAAGGGCCGGGGAGCTGTTTTTT
>TRBV28|-|14|TRBJ1-6|many
CASSLREVRPPLHF
TGTGCCAGCAGTTTAAGGGAGGTGAGGCCACCCCTCCACTTT
>TRBV7-9|-|15|TRBJ2-5|-
CASSSTGLLGETQYF
TGTGCCAGCAGCTCAACGGGACTTTTGGGGGAGACCCAGTACTTC
>TRBV29-1|TRBD1|14|TRBJ2-1|few
CSGKGTGGYNEQFF
TGCAGCGGAAAAGGGACAGGGGGCTACAATGAGCAGTTCTTC
>TRBV18|-|15|TRBJ1-4|-
CASSLRQASGEKLFF
TGTGCCAGCTCACTCCGACAGGCCTCGGGTGAAAAACTGTTTTTT
>TRBV20-1|TRBD1|15|TRBJ1-2|-
CSAYGTGGANYGYTF
TGCAGTGCGTACGGGACAGGGGGAGCCAACTATGGCTACACCTTC
>TRBV10-3|-|14|TRBJ2-2|-
CAISERAGVGELFF
TGTGCCATCAGTGAGAGGGCAGGGGTCGGGGAGCTGTTTTTT